The following is a T cell receptor beta chain sequence with its context. Clones were read by immunoSEQ multiplex PCR, and TCRdb kept only the in-frame ones, dropping some. The data show roughly 100,000 clones, about 85% seen once. The source of the sample is a study of blood T cell repertoires in COVID-19. Germline-derived CDR1 and CDR2 are SGHRS and YFSETQ. The CDR3 covers 16 residues. Trimming took 2 bases from V and 5 from J; bases not matched to a gene: 6. The sequenced sample consisted of peripheral blood. The chain recombines TRBV5-1 with TRBJ2-7; TRBD2 matches at 14 bases. The source of this sequence is a man in his fifties in a cohort sampled during active COVID-19. The CDR3 is CASSFPGLAGENEQYV. DNA for the CDR3: TGCGCCAGCAGCTTCCCGGGACTAGCGGGGGAAAACGAGCAGTACGTC.